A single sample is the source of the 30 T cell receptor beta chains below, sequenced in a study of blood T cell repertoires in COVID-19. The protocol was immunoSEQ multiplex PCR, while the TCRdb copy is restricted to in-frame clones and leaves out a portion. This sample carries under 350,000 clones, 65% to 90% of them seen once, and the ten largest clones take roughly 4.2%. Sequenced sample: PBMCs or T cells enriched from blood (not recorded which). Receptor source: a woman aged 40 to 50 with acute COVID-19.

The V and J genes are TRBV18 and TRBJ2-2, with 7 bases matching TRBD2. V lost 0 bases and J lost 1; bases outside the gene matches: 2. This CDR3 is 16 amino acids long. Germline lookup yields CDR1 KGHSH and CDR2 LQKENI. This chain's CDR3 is CASSPPGRVNTGELFF. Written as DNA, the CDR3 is TGTGCCAGCTCACCACCAGGGAGGGTGAACACCGGGGAGCTGTTTTTT. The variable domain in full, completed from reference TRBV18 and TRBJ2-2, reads NAGVMQNPRHLVRRRGQEARLRCSPMKGHSHVYWYRQLPEEGLKFMVYLQKENIIDESGMPKERFSAEFPKEGPSILRIQQVVRGDSAAYFCASSPPGRVNTGELFFGEGSRLTVL.

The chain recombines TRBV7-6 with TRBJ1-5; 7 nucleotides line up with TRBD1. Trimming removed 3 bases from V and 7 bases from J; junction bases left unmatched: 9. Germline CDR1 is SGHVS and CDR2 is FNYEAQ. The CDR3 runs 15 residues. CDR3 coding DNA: TGTGCCAGCAGCTTGGAAACAGGGGTAGGACAGCCCCAGCATTTT. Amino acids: CASSLETGVGQPQHF.

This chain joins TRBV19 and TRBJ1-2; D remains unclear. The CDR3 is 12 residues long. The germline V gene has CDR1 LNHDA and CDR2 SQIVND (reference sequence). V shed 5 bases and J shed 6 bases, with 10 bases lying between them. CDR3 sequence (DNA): TGTGCCAGTAGTCCCGATAGCGATGGCTACACCTTC. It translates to CASSPDSDGYTF.

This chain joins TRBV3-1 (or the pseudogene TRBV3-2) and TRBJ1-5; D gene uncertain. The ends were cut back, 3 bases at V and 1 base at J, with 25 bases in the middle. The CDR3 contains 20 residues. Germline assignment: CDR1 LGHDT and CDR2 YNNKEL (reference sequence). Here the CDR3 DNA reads TGTGCCAGCAGCCACTTGAGGGAAGGGCTGGTCGGGAGGAGCAATCAGCCCCAGCATTTT. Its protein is CASSHLREGLVGRSNQPQHF.

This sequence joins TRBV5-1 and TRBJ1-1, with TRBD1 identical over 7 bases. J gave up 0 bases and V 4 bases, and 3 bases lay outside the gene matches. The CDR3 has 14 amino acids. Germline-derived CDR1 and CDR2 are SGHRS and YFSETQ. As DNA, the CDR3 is TGCGCCAGCAGCGTGGACAGGCTGAACACTGAAGCTTTCTTT. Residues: CASSVDRLNTEAFF.

This CDR3 is CASSLIPEGNTIYF. CDR3 DNA sequence: TGCGCCAGCAGCTTAATCCCCGAGGGAAACACCATATATTTT. The chain carries TRBV5-1 and TRBJ1-3; no definite D call. This CDR3 comprises 14 residues. CDR1 and CDR2 from the germline V gene are SGHRS and YFSETQ. V lost 2 bases and J 4 bases, leaving 10 bases between the germline ends.

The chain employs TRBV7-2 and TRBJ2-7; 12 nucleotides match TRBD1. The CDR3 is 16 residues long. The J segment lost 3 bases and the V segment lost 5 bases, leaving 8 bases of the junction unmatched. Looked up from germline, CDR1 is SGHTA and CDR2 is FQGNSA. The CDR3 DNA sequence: TGTGCCAGCAGCCCTAGCCGGGACAGGGGGCTCTACGAGCAGTACTTC. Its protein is CASSPSRDRGLYEQYF.

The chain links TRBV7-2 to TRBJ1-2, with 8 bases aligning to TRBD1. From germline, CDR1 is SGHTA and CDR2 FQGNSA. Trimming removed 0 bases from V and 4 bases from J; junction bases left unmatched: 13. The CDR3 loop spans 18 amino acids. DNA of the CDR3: TGTGCCAGCAGCTTAGCGCTAGGTTTATCAGGGGGCGGCTATGGCTACACCTTC. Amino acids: CASSLALGLSGGGYGYTF.

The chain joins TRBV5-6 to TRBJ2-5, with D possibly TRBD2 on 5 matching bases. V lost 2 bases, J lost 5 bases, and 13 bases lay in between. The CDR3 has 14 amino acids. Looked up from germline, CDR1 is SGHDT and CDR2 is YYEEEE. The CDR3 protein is CASSFQEVGETQYF. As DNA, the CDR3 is TGTGCCAGCAGCTTCCAGGAGGTTGGGGAGACCCAGTACTTC. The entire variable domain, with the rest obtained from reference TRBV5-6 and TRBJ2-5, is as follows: DAGVTQSPTHLIKTRGQQVTLRCSPKSGHDTVSWYQQALGQGPQFIFQYYEEEERQRGNFPDRFSGHQFPNYSSELNVNALLLGDSALYLCASSFQEVGETQYFGPGTRLLVL.

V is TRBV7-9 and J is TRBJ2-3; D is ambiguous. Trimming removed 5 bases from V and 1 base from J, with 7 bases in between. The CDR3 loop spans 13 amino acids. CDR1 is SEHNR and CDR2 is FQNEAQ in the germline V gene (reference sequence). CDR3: CASSQAGTDTQYF. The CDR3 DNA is TGTGCCAGCAGCCAGGCCGGCACAGATACGCAGTATTTT.

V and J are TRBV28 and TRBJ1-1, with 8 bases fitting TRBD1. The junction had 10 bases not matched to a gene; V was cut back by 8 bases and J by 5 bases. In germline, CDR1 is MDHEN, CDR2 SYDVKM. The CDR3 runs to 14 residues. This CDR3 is CASRSRQGLTEAFF. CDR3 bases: TGTGCCAGCCGTAGTAGACAGGGGTTAACTGAAGCTTTCTTT. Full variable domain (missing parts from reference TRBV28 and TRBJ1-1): DVKVTQSSRYLVKRTGEKVFLECVQDMDHENMFWYRQDPGLGLRLIYFSYDVKMKEKGDIPEGYSVSREKKERFSLILESASTNQTSMYLCASRSRQGLTEAFFGQGTRLTVV.

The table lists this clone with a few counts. CDR3 sequence (DNA): TGTGCCAGCAGTTTAGGGCAGAGGGAACTGTTTTTT. Its translation is CASSLGQRELFF. The chain is built from TRBV28 and TRBJ1-4; D ambiguous. The V end lost 2 bases, the J end lost 12 bases, and 10 bases lay between the germline ends. CDR1 is MDHEN, CDR2 SYDVKM, per germline. The CDR3 is 12 residues long.

CDR3 residues: CASSPGQTTGNTIYF. CDR3 DNA sequence: TGTGCCAGCAGCCCAGGACAGACAACTGGAAACACCATATATTTT. V usage is TRBV3-1 (or the pseudogene TRBV3-2) and J usage is TRBJ1-3, with a possible D match to TRBD1 (6 bases). This CDR3 comprises 15 residues. The V and J ends lost 4 bases and 2 bases respectively, with 12 bases between them. In germline, CDR1 is LGHDT, CDR2 YNNKEL (reference sequence).

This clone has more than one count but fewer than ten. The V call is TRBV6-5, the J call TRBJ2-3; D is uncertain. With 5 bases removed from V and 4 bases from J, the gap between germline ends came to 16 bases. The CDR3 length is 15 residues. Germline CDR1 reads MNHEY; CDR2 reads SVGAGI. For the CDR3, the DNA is TGTGCCAGCAGTACCTCGTTCACACCACCAGATACGCAGTATTTT. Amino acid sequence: CASSTSFTPPDTQYF.

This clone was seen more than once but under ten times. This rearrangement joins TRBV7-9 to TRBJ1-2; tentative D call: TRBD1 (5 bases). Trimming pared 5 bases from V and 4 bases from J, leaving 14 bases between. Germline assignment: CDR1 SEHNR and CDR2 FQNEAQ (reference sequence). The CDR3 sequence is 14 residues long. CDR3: CASSADGGGYGYTF. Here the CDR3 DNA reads TGTGCCAGCAGCGCTGACGGGGGTGGCTATGGCTACACCTTC.

Written as DNA, the CDR3 is TGTGCCAGCAGCTTAGATCCTCGACACAGCTATGGCTACACCTTC. Its protein is CASSLDPRHSYGYTF. J is TRBJ1-2 and V is TRBV7-2; no clear D gene. The ends were cut back, 1 base at V and 4 bases at J, with 13 bases in the middle. The CDR3 extends over 15 amino acids. CDR1 and CDR2 from the germline V gene are SGHTA and FQGNSA. The entire variable domain, with the rest obtained from reference TRBV7-2 and TRBJ1-2, is as follows: GAGVSQSPSNKVTEKGKDVELRCDPISGHTALYWYRQSLGQGLEFLIYFQGNSAPDKSGLPSDRFSAERTGGSVSTLTIQRTQQEDSAVYLCASSLDPRHSYGYTFGSGTRLTVV.

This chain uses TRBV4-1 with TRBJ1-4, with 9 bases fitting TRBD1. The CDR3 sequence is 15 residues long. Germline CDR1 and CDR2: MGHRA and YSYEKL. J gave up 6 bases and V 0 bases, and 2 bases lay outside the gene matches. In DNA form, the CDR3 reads TGCGCCAGCAGCCAAGAGGGGACAGGGTATGAAAAACTGTTTTTT. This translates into CASSQEGTGYEKLFF.

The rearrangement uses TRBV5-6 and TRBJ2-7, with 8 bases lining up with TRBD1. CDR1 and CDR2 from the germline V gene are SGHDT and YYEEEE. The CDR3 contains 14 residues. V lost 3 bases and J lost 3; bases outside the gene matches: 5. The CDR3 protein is CASSYGQGHYEQYF. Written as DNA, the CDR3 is TGTGCCAGCAGCTACGGACAGGGTCACTACGAGCAGTACTTC.

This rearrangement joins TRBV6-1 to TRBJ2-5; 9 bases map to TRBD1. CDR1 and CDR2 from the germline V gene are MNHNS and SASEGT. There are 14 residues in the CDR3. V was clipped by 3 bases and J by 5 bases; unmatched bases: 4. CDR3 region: CASSEGTGFETQYF. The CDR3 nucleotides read TGTGCCAGCAGTGAGGGGACAGGGTTTGAGACCCAGTACTTC.

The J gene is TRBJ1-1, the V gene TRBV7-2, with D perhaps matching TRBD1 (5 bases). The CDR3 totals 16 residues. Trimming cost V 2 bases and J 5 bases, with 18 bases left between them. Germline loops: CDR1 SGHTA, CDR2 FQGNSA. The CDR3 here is CASSLYPGMGKTEAFF. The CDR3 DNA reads TGTGCCAGCAGCTTATACCCAGGGATGGGGAAGACTGAAGCTTTCTTT.

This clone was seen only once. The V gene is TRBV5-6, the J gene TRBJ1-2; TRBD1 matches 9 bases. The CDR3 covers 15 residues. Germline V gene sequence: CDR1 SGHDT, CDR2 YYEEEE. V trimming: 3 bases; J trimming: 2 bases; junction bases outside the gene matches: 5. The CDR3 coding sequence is TGTGCCAGCAGCTCCGGGACAGGGTCAAACTATGGCTACACCTTC. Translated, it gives CASSSGTGSNYGYTF.

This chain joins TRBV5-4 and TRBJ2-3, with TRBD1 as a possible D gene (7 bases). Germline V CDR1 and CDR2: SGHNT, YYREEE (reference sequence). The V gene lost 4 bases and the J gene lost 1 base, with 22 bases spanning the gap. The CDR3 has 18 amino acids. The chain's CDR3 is CASSPPPKGASGTDTQYF. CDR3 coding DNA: TGTGCCAGCAGCCCACCCCCCAAGGGGGCTAGCGGCACAGATACGCAGTATTTT.

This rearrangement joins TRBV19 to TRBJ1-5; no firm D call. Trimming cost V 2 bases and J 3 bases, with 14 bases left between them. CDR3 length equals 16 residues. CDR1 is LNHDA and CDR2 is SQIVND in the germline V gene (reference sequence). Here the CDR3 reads CASSIIQATFNQPQHF. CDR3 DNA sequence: TGTGCCAGTAGTATAATCCAGGCTACCTTCAATCAGCCCCAGCATTTT.

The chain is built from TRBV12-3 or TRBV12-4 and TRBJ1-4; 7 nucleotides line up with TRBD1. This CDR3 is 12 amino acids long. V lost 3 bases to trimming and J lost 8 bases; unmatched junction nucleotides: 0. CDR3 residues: CASSLGQEKLFF. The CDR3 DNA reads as TGTGCCAGCAGTTTGGGACAGGAAAAACTGTTTTTT.

CDR3 protein: CASSFDSTIDTQYF. In DNA, the CDR3 is TGTGCCAGCAGCTTCGACAGTACCATAGATACGCAGTATTTT. The J gene is TRBJ2-3, the V gene TRBV11-2; tentative D call: TRBD1 (5 bases). V lost 3 bases, J lost 5 bases, and 12 bases lay in between. The CDR3 consists of 14 residues. Germline CDR1 and CDR2: SGHAT and FQNNGV.

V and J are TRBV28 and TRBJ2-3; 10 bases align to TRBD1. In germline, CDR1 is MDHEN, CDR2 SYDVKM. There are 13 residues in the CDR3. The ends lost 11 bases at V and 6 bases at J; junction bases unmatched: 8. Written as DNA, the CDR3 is TGTGCCTCCGGACAGGGGGACTCGGATACGCAGTATTTT. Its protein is CASGQGDSDTQYF. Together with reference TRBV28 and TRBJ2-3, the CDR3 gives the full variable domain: DVKVTQSSRYLVKRTGEKVFLECVQDMDHENMFWYRQDPGLGLRLIYFSYDVKMKEKGDIPEGYSVSREKKERFSLILESASTNQTSMYLCASGQGDSDTQYFGPGTRLTVL.

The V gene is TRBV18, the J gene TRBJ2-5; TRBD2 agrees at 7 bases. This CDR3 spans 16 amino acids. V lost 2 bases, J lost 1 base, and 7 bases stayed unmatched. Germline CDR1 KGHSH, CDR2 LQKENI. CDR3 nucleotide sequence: TGTGCCAGCTCACCAGGGCTAGCGGCTATCCAAGAGACCCAGTACTTC. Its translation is CASSPGLAAIQETQYF.

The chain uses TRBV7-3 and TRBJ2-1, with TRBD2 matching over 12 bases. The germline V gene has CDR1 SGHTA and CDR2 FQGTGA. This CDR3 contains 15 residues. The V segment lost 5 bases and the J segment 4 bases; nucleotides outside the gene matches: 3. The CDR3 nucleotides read TGTGCCAGCAGCCGGACTAGCGGGGAGTACAATGAGCAGTTCTTC. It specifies CASSRTSGEYNEQFF.

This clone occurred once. The CDR3 DNA reads TGTGCCAGCAGCCGGTCTACTAGCGGGGGTTACGAGCAGTACTTC. It translates to CASSRSTSGGYEQYF. The rearrangement links TRBV7-2 to TRBJ2-7; 11 bases line up with TRBD2. Per the germline V gene, CDR1 is SGHTA and CDR2 is FQGNSA. The CDR3 covers 15 residues. V trimming: 5 bases; J trimming: 4 bases; junction bases outside the gene matches: 7.

This CDR3 is CASSMTPSTDTQYF. The CDR3 coding sequence is TGTGCCAGTAGTATGACACCTAGCACAGATACGCAGTATTTT. The rearrangement links TRBV19 to TRBJ2-3; D gene uncertain. Trimming took off 3 bases at V and 0 bases at J, with 7 bases between the two ends. The CDR3 has 14 residues. Germline V gene sequence: CDR1 LNHDA, CDR2 SQIVND (reference sequence).